Listed below are T cell receptor beta chains from one sample, sequenced in a study of blood T cell repertoires in COVID-19. Clones were read by immunoSEQ multiplex PCR, and TCRdb kept only the in-frame ones, dropping some. The repertoire includes 150,000 to 160,000 clones, 70% to 85% of them detected once, and almost 10% sits in the top ten. The sequencing input was peripheral blood. Every receptor here comes from a woman aged 50 to 60 with acute or convalescent COVID-19. CDR3s include the opening cysteine and the closing phenylalanine or tryptophan. The D gene is left open where the match is weak. Expanded clones are given a class, and other clones once, few, many or no size at all.

size,J,D,V,DNA,CDR3
-,TRBJ1-1,-,TRBV28,TGTGCCAGCAGTTTAGGGGGCGGGCGAACTGAAGCTTTCTTT,CASSLGGGRTEAFF
-,TRBJ1-6,-,TRBV5-1,TGCGCCACGAAACCATGGGCTGAGAATTCACCCCTCCACTTT,CATKPWAENSPLHF
few,TRBJ1-5,-,TRBV4-2,TGTGCCAGCAGCCAAGAGCTTGACAGGACTAATCAGCCCCAGCATTTT,CASSQELDRTNQPQHF
-,TRBJ2-5,TRBD2,TRBV4-2,TGTGCCAGCAGCCGGGTTAGCGGGAGGGAGAACCAAGAGACCCAGTACTTC,CASSRVSGRENQETQYF
-,TRBJ1-5,-,TRBV19,TGTGCCAGTAGTATAGATTTGTGGGGCGCGCAGCCCCAGCATTTT,CASSIDLWGAQPQHF
-,TRBJ1-1,-,TRBV3-1/TRBV3-2,TGTGCCAGCAGCCAAAGCTCAGGGTACATTCGCACTGAAGCTTTCTTT,CASSQSSGYIRTEAFF
-,TRBJ1-2,-,TRBV28,TGTGCCAGCAGTTTGGGTGGGCAGGCTTCTTATGGCTACACCTTC,CASSLGGQASYGYTF
-,TRBJ2-2,-,TRBV7-3,TGTGCCAGCAGCTTAAGAGGGAGTGGAACCGGGGAGCTGTTTTTT,CASSLRGSGTGELFF
-,TRBJ2-1,TRBD2,TRBV7-7,TGTGCCAGCAGCGAAGGACTAGCGGGAGGGAATGAGCAGTTCTTC,CASSEGLAGGNEQFF
once,TRBJ2-3,-,TRBV6-2/TRBV6-3,TGTGCCAGCAGTTACTCACGGGCAGATACGCAGTATTTT,CASSYSRADTQYF
-,TRBJ1-2,-,TRBV6-2/TRBV6-3,TGTGCCAGCAGTGCGACAGGATATGGCTACACCTTC,CASSATGYGYTF
-,TRBJ2-1,-,TRBV28,TGTGCCAGCAGGACTCCCCGGGCCGCGGGGGAGCAGTTCTTC,CASRTPRAAGEQFF
-,TRBJ1-2,-,TRBV7-9,TGTGCCAGCAGCCCGCACAGGGACAACTATGGCTACACCTTC,CASSPHRDNYGYTF
few,TRBJ2-3,TRBD2,TRBV24-1,TGTGCCACCAGCCGGGGGGGCGGGACAGATACGCAGTATTTT,CATSRGGGTDTQYF
-,TRBJ2-2,TRBD2,TRBV27,TGTGCCAGCAGTGCCGGGGGGAGGACCGGGGAGCTGTTTTTT,CASSAGGRTGELFF
-,TRBJ2-2,-,TRBV28,TGTGCCAGCAGTTTAGTCGGGGTCGGGACCGGGGAGCTGTTTTTT,CASSLVGVGTGELFF
-,TRBJ1-3,-,TRBV4-1,TGCGCCAGCAGCCAACAACCCCCCAGGATCTCTGGAAACACCATATATTTT,CASSQQPPRISGNTIYF
-,TRBJ2-7,-,TRBV6-5,TGTGCCAGCAGTTTGTCCAGGGGCTACGAGCAGTACTTC,CASSLSRGYEQYF
-,TRBJ1-1,TRBD1,TRBV6-1,TGTGCCAGCAGTGAAGCTCGGACAGGACTGAACACTGAAGCTTTCTTT,CASSEARTGLNTEAFF
-,TRBJ2-5,TRBD2,TRBV6-6,TGTGCCAGCAGGGGGACCGGGACTAGCGGTAAAGAGACCCAGTACTTC,CASRGTGTSGKETQYF
-,TRBJ2-5,TRBD2,TRBV7-2,TGTGCCAGCAGCTTTCGGGCGGGGGGGCAAGAGACCCAGTACTTC,CASSFRAGGQETQYF
-,TRBJ2-1,-,TRBV7-9,TGTGCCAGCAGCTTATTCGTCGGGAATGAGCAGTTCTTC,CASSLFVGNEQFF
-,TRBJ2-1,TRBD2,TRBV23-1,TGCGCCAGCAGTCGATCGGCGGGAGGGTTGGATGAGCAGTTCTTC,CASSRSAGGLDEQFF
-,TRBJ2-5,-,TRBV7-9,TGTGCCAGCAGCTTATCAGGGGCTTTGGAGACCCAGTACTTC,CASSLSGALETQYF
once,TRBJ2-1,TRBD2,TRBV5-1,TGCGCCAGCAGCTTGGTTGGCGGGGGGCGGTTCTTC,CASSLVGGGRFF
-,TRBJ1-5,-,TRBV6-2/TRBV6-3,TGTGCCAGCAGTACGGGGTACCAGCCCCAGCATTTT,CASSTGYQPQHF
-,TRBJ2-2,-,TRBV28,TGTGCCAGCACGGGATTGAACACCGGGGAGCTGTTTTTT,CASTGLNTGELFF
few,TRBJ1-2,-,TRBV10-3,TGTGCCATCGGAGAGCGAACTAACTATGGCTACACCTTC,CAIGERTNYGYTF
-,TRBJ1-2,-,TRBV21-1,TGTGCCAGCACCCCATTCTTGCGGGCCACCCATGGCTACACCTTC,CASTPFLRATHGYTF
-,TRBJ2-7,-,TRBV18,TGTGCCAGCTCACCACCTCCGTCTGAGCAGTACTTC,CASSPPPSEQYF
-,TRBJ2-1,TRBD1,TRBV6-1,TGTGCCAGCAGTGAAGGACTGACAGGGGCATGGTACAATGAGCAGTTCTTC,CASSEGLTGAWYNEQFF
once,TRBJ2-1,-,TRBV5-5,TGTGCCAGCAGCTTTGTGGGCCGGGAGGAGCAGTTCTTC,CASSFVGREEQFF
-,TRBJ1-4,TRBD1,TRBV30,TGTGCCTGGGGAACAGGGGAATCAACTAATGAAAAACTGTTTTTT,CAWGTGESTNEKLFF
-,TRBJ2-2,TRBD2,TRBV5-1,TGCGCCAGCAGCTTGGGCCGAGGACTAGCGGGGAAGACCGGGGAGCTGTTTTTT,CASSLGRGLAGKTGELFF
few,TRBJ2-3,TRBD2,TRBV4-2,TGTGCCAGCAGCCACCCCGGGGGAGCGGGGGAGCCCCGGCGCTTT,CASSHPGGAGEPRRF
-,TRBJ1-6,TRBD1,TRBV27,TGTGCCAGCAGTACAGAAACAGGGGGGTATAATTCACCCCTCCACTTT,CASSTETGGYNSPLHF
-,TRBJ2-2,-,TRBV5-1,TGCGCCAGCAGCTTGTACGGCGCGCAGGGGGGCACCGGGGAGCTGTTTTTT,CASSLYGAQGGTGELFF
once,TRBJ2-7,-,TRBV30,TGTGCCTGGAGTGGGGGACATCATGAAGGGGAGCAGTACTTC,CAWSGGHHEGEQYF